The rows below give T cell receptor beta chains drawn from one sample of a study of massively parallel sequencing of T cell beta chains. TCRdb ran MiXCR on the 5' RACE reads and lists one entry per CDR3 protein. The table has several thousand distinct CDR3 sequences, approximately 40% seen once. Sequencing was carried out using commercial RNA from peripheral blood pooled from many donors. All receptors derive from a pool of human donors in good health; the sample was commercial RNA pooled from many donors. Each CDR3 is given without its conserved first and last residue.

cdr3_length	v_call	cdr3_aa
10	TRBV4-1	ASSSLDNEQF
12	TRBV4-2	ASSLLLRYNEQF
8	TRBV28	ASHHGQYY
14	TRBV20-1	SARDVLAGASNEQF
10	TRBV28	ASRLAGREQY
11	TRBV5-1	ASNWRGAGEQY
13	TRBV10-3	AISETRTGWDEQF
14	TRBV7-3	ASSLNPGTVYNEQF
10	TRBV12-3/TRBV12-4	ASSLDSYGYT
13	TRBV20-1	SARRGWTLNQPQH
10	TRBV19	ASRRGEQPQH
13	TRBV4-2	ASSPRQTNNSPLH
9	TRBV20-1	SAGVNTEAF
12	TRBV14	ASSQDNSQETQY
12	TRBV3-1	ASSQDPGSYEQY
14	TRBV24-1	ATSDPGTGGHNEQF
10	TRBV7-2	ASSWGLDTQY
11	TRBV4-1	ASSQEDIGKLF
10	TRBV20-1	SGTSGNNEQF
13	TRBV19	ASSSTGASIYEQY
11	TRBV7-6	ASSLGTYNEQF
13	TRBV7-3	ASSLRQGGRNEQF
12	TRBV4-2	ASSRDIENQPQH
10	TRBV20-1	SATGGCQPQH
11	TRBV7-6	ASSASGSQPQH
11	TRBV7-1	ASSSQGKVEAF
11	TRBV20-1	SAREKGREAQY
13	TRBV29-1	SVEGTSGTYNEQF
12	TRBV30	AWSVHPNNYGYT
7	TRBV20-1	SAYNEQF
10	TRBV20-1	SAGTGEVEQY
12	TRBV5-1	ASSFDTGANVLT
10	TRBV20-1	SARGPGNTIY
13	TRBV6-4	ASSPYTELNTEAF
10	TRBV20-1	SANRGNQPQH
11	TRBV10-2	ASAPDSYNEQF
11	TRBV20-1	SARVGVWTEAF
12	TRBV7-3	ASSLKGSTGELF
11	TRBV20-1	SAEGRGYNEQF
11	TRBV5-1	ASSSATNEKLF
13	TRBV5-4	ASSLATAAYNEQF
11	TRBV4-2	ASSLGVNQPQH
11	TRBV9	ASSVDSVGEQY
8	TRBV20-1	SARDYEAF
10	TRBV13	ASSDMTNTIY
12	TRBV2	ASSAPLDSPEQY
13	TRBV7-1	ASSSLRGSGNTIY
10	TRBV20-1	SARKGRDGYT
10	TRBV6-2/TRBV6-3	ASSYSVPEQF
13	TRBV4-1	ASSHLAGSQETQY
11	TRBV5-4	ASSLGLDYGYT